This record concerns one T cell receptor beta chain sequence. Its antigen is undetermined. This record belongs to a study of T cell responses to AZD1222 COVID-19 vaccine. Clones were sequenced by immunoSEQ multiplex PCR, and TCRdb holds only the in-frame ones, with some missing. Here the sample spans 150,000 to 200,000 clones, approximately 93% being singletons. Study-level points and caveats: Only a handful of AZD1222 recipients, about six in all, had baseline seropositivity. Rises in breadth and depth of Spike-specific TCRs came after two AZD1222 doses. A mostly white British donor set with more females was recruited, and clonal diversity was possibly underestimated.

Second-dose groups at about 4 or about 12 weeks were pooled. This CDR3 is built from 16 residues. Germline CDR1 is MDHEN and CDR2 is SYDVKM. The ends lost 5 bases at V and 9 bases at J; junction bases unmatched: 13. The TCR originated in an adult who received the AZD1222 COVID-19 vaccine. The sample here was peripheral blood, taken 28 days after the second AZD1222 dose. The rearrangement links TRBV28 to TRBJ1-6, with 7 nucleotides matching TRBD1. CDR3 region: CASSLSPQGGASPLHF. CDR3 in DNA: TGTGCCAGCAGTCTAAGTCCGCAGGGGGGTGCTTCACCCCTCCACTTT.